This TCR beta chain was retrieved from a study of shared clonotypes between healthy human individuals. Study-level points and caveats: Sampling was confined to blood; repertoires within tissues likely differ.

Germline V CDR1 and CDR2: MNHEY, SVGAGI. CDR3 size: 15 residues. Assay execution took place at the deep level. Among the unsorted PBMC samples, replicate PCRs used roughly 300 ng DNA, approximately 30,000 T cell genomes. Sequencing used immunoSEQ multiplex PCR; TCRdb keeps in-frame clones, though not all of them. The sample holds 75,000 to 100,000 clones; roughly 50% are singletons and the top ten take over 13%. The table lists this clone with many counts. Its cognate antigen is unknown. The unsorted samples took tens of millions of PBMCs to get genomic DNA. The chain is built from TRBV6-5 and TRBJ2-5; 9 bases fit TRBD2. Matching the DNA end better, TRBJ2-7 makes the J call doubtful. Sample: PBMCs. The source of this sequence is a woman in her 40s in good health. Some clones in this sample may be carry-over from other donors' samples. CDR3 nucleotides: TGTGCCAGCAATCCAGCGGGAGGACTGACATACGAGCAGTACTTC. Amino acids: CASNPAGGLTYEQYF.